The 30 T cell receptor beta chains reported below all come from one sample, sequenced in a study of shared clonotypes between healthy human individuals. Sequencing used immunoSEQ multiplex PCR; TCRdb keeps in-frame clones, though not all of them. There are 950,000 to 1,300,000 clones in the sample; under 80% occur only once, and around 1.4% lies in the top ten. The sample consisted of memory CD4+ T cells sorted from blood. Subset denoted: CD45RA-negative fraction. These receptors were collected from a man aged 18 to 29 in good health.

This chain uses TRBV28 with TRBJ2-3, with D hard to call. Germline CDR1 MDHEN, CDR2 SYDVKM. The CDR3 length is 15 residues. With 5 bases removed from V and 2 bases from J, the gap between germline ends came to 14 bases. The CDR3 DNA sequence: TGTGCCAGCAGTGGGTATGGTAGTCACACAGATACGCAGTATTTT. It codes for CASSGYGSHTDTQYF.

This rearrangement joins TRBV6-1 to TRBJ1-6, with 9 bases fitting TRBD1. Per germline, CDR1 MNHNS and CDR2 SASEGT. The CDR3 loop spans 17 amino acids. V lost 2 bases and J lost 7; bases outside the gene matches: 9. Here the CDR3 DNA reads TGTGCCAGCAGTGAATCCCGTGGACAGGGGAGGAATTCACCCCTCCACTTT. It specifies CASSESRGQGRNSPLHF.

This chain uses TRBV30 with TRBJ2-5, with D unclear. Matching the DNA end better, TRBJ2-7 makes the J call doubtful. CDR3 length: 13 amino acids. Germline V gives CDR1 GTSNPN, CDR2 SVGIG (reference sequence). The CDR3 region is CAWSVLWVSEQYF. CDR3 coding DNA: TGTGCCTGGAGTGTTTTATGGGTCTCCGAGCAGTACTTC.

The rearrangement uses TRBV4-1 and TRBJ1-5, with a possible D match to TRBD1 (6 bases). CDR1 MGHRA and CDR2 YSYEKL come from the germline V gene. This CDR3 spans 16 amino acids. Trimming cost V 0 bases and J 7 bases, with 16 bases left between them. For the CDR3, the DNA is TGCGCCAGCAGCCAAGAAGGCAGGGGAGGCGGACAGCCCCAGCATTTT. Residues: CASSQEGRGGGQPQHF.

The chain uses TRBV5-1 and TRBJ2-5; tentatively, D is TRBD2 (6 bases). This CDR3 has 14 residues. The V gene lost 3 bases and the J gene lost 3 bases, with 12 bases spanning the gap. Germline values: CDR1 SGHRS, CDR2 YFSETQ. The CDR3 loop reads CASSSTAGKETQYF. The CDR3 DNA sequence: TGCGCCAGCAGCTCGACTGCGGGGAAAGAGACCCAGTACTTC.

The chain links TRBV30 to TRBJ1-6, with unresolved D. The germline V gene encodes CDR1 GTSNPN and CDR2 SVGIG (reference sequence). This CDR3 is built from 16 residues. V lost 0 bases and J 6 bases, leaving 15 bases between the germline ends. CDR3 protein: CAWSVQGALGNSPLHF. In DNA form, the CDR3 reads TGTGCCTGGAGTGTACAAGGTGCACTTGGTAATTCACCCCTCCACTTT.

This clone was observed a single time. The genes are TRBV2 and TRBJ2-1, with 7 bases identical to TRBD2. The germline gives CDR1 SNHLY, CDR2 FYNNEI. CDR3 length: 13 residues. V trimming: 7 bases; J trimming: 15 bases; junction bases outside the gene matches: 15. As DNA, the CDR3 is TGTGCCAGCACTCCGGGACTATCAATGAAGTGGTTCTTC. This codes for CASTPGLSMKWFF.

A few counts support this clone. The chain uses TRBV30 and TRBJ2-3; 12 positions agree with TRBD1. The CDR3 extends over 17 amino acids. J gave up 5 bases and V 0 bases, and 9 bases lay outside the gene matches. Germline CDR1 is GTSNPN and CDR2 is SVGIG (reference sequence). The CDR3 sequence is CAWSVLGQGALRDTQYF. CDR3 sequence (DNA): TGTGCCTGGAGTGTATTGGGACAGGGGGCCCTTAGAGATACGCAGTATTTT.

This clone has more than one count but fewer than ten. The CDR3 DNA reads TGTGCCGCCAGGGAAGACCAGCATTTT. Translating it yields CAAREDQHF. This chain links TRBV10-3 with TRBJ1-5; possibly TRBD1 for D (5 bases). This CDR3 spans 9 amino acids. Germline CDR1 and CDR2: ENHRY and SYGVKD. V was clipped by 11 bases and J by 12 bases, with 11 bases between them.

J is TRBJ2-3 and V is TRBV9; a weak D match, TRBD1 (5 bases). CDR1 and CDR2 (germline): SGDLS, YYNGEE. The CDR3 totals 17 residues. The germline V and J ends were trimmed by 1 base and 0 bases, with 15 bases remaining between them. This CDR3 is CASSVLWGLGSTDTQYF. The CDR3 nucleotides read TGTGCCAGCAGCGTATTATGGGGCCTCGGTAGCACAGATACGCAGTATTTT. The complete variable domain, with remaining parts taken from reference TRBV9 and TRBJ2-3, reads DSGVTQTPKHLITATGQRVTLRCSPRSGDLSVYWYQQSLDQGLQFLIQYYNGEERAKGNILERFSAQQFPDLHSELNLSSLELGDSALYFCASSVLWGLGSTDTQYFGPGTRLTVL.

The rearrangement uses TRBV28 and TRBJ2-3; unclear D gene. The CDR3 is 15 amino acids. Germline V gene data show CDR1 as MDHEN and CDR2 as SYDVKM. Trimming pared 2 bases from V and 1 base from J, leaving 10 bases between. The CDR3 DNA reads TGTGCCAGCAGTTTAGTGGGTTTCGGCACAGATACGCAGTATTTT. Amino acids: CASSLVGFGTDTQYF. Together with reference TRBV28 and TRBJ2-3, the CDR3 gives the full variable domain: DVKVTQSSRYLVKRTGEKVFLECVQDMDHENMFWYRQDPGLGLRLIYFSYDVKMKEKGDIPEGYSVSREKKERFSLILESASTNQTSMYLCASSLVGFGTDTQYFGPGTRLTVL.

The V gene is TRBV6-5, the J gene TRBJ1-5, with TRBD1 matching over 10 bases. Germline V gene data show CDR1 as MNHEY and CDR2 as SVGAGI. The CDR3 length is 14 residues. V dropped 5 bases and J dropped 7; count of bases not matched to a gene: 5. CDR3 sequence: CASSPDRGLQPQHF. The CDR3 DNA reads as TGTGCCAGCAGTCCGGACAGGGGGTTGCAGCCCCAGCATTTT.

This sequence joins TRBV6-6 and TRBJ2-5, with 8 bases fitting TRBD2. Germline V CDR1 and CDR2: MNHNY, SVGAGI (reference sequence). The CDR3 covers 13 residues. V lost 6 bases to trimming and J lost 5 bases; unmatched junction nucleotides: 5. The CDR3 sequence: CASSPGGAETQYF. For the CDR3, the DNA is TGTGCCAGCAGCCCGGGAGGGGCCGAGACCCAGTACTTC.

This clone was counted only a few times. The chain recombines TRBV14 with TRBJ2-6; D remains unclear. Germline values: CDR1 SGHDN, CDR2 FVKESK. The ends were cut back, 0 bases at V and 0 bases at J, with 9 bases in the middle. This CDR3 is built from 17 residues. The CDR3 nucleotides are TGTGCCAGCAGCCAAGATAGAGCGATCTCTGGGGCCAACGTCCTGACTTTC. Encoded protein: CASSQDRAISGANVLTF.

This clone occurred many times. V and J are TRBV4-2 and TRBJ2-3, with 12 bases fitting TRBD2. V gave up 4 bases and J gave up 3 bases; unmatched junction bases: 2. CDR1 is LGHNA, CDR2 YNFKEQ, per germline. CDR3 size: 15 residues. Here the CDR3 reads CASSRGLAGTDTQYF. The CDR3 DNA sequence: TGTGCCAGCAGCCGAGGACTAGCGGGGACAGATACGCAGTATTTT.

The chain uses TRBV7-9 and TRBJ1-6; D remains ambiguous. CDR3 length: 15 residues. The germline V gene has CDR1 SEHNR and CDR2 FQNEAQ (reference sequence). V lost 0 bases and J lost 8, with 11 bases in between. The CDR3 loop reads CASSLASFSDSPLHF. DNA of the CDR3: TGTGCCAGCAGCTTAGCGAGTTTCTCCGATTCACCCCTCCACTTT.

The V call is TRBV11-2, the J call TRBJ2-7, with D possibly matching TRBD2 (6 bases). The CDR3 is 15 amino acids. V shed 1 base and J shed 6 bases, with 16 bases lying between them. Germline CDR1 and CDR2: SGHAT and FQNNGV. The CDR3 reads CASSLVAELPFEQYF. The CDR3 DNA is TGTGCCAGCAGCTTAGTAGCGGAACTCCCCTTCGAGCAGTACTTC.

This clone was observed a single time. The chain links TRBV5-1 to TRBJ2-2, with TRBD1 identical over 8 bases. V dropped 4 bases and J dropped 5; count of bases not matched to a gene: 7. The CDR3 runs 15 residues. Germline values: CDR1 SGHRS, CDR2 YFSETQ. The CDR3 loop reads CASSRGQGPTGELFF. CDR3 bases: TGCGCCAGCAGCCGAGGACAGGGCCCAACCGGGGAGCTGTTTTTT.

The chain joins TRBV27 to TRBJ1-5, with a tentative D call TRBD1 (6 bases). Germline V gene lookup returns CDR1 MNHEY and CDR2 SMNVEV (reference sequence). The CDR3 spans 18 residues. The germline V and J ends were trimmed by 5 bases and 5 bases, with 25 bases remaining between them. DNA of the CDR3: TGTGCCAGCAGTAACGCATATATAACAGGGAGATACGATCAGCCCCAGCATTTT. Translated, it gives CASSNAYITGRYDQPQHF.

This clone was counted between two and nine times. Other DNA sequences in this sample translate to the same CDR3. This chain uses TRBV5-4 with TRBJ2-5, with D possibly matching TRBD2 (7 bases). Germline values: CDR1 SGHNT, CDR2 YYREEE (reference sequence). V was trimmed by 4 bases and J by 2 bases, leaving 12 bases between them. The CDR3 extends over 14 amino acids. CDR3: CASSRAGAQETQYF. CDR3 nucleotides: TGTGCCAGCAGCCGCGCGGGGGCGCAAGAGACCCAGTACTTC.

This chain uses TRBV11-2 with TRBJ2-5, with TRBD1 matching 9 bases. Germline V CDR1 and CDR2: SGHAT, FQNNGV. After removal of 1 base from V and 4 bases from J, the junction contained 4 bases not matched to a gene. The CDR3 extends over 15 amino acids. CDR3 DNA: TGTGCCAGCAGCTTAGGGGGACAGGGTGGAGAGACCCAGTACTTC. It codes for CASSLGGQGGETQYF.

This chain's CDR3 is CASSQDRVFGELFF. The CDR3 DNA is TGCGCCAGCAGCCAAGATAGGGTGTTCGGGGAGCTGTTTTTT. The genes are TRBV4-1 and TRBJ2-2; D is ambiguous. V lost 0 bases to trimming and J lost 7 bases, with 9 bases between them. This CDR3 comprises 14 residues. Germline values: CDR1 MGHRA, CDR2 YSYEKL.

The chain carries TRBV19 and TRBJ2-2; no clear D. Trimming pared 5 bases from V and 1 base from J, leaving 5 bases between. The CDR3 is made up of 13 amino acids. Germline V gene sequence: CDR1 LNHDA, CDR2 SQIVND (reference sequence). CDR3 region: CASSGRNTGELFF. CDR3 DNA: TGTGCCAGTAGTGGAAGGAACACCGGGGAGCTGTTTTTT.

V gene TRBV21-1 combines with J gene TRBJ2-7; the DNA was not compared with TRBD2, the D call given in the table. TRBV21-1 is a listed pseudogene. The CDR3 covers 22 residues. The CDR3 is CASSKTHLDLAGERRHPYEQYF. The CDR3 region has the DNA TGTGCCAGCAGCAAAACTCACCTAGACCTAGCGGGAGAGCGGCGTCACCCCTACGAGCAGTACTTC.

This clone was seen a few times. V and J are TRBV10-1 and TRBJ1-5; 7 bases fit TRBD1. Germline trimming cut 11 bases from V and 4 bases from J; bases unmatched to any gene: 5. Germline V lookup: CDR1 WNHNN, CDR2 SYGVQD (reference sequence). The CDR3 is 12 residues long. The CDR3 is CAGSTGNQPQHF. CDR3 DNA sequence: TGCGCCGGCTCGACAGGGAATCAGCCCCAGCATTTT.

CDR3 coding DNA: TGTGCCAGCAGCCTGGGGAAGGGGAGTGAGACCCAGTACTTC. Its translation: CASSLGKGSETQYF. V usage is TRBV5-5 and J usage is TRBJ2-5; D is possibly TRBD1 or TRBD2 (5 bases each). CDR3 length: 14 amino acids. V was trimmed by 4 bases and J by 5 bases, leaving 15 bases between them. Germline loops: CDR1 SGHKS, CDR2 YYEKEE (reference sequence).

CDR3 region: CASRGRETTDTQYF. CDR3 nucleotides: TGTGCCAGCAGGGGACGGGAAACCACAGATACGCAGTATTTT. V and J are TRBV2 and TRBJ2-3, with D perhaps assigned TRBD1 or TRBD2 (5 bases each). Germline CDR1 and CDR2: SNHLY and FYNNEI. V lost 6 bases, J lost 2 bases, and 12 bases lay in between. The CDR3 sequence is 14 residues long.

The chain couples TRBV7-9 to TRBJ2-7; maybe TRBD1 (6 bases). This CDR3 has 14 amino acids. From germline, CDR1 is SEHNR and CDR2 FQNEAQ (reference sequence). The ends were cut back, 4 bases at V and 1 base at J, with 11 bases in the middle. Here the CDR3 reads CASSSTRGSYEQYF. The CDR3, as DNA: TGTGCCAGCAGCTCAACCAGGGGATCCTACGAGCAGTACTTC.

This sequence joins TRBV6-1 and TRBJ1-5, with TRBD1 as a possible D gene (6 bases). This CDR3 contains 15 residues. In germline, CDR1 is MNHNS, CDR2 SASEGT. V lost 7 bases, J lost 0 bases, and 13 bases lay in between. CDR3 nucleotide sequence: TGTGCCAGCATGCAGGGGCGGTATAGCAATCAGCCCCAGCATTTT. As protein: CASMQGRYSNQPQHF.

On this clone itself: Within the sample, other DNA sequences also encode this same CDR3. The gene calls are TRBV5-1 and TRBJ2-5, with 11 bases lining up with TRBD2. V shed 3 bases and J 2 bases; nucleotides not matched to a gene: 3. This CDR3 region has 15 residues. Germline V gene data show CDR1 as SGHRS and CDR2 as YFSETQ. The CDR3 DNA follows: TGCGCCAGCAGCTCCCTAGCGGGAGGACAAGAGACCCAGTACTTC. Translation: CASSSLAGGQETQYF.